The T cell receptor beta chain under discussion was sequenced for a study of cytomegalovirus exposure and HLA in healthy donors. Broader study findings: Confirmation was obtained in vitro that three CMV-associated chains are specific for CMV antigens. Some V segments (TRBV6-2 and TRBV6-3 among them) were excluded as indistinguishable. Reportedly, TCR beta sequences accurately predicted HLA-A and HLA-B alleles in most subjects.

The PCR employed 60 Vbeta primers together with 13 Jbeta primers. Assay: immunoSEQ multiplex PCR; the TCRdb copy retains only in-frame clones and omits some. The sample data list approximately 120,000 clones. Sampled while nominally healthy, donors likely had unrecorded immune exposures. V lost 1 base to trimming and J lost 5 bases; unmatched junction nucleotides: 8. Germline CDR1 reads SGHTA; CDR2 reads FQGTGA. The CDR3 length is 16 residues. Notes on this clone: Its antigen is unidentified.

The chain is built from TRBV7-3 and TRBJ2-3; the match to TRBD2 covers 8 bases. The sequence was collected from an older woman in good health and CMV-seronegative. Sequencing was carried out using PBMCs. The DNA of the CDR3 is TGTGCCAGCAGCTTAATAGACGGGGGGGCAGGAGATACGCAGTATTTT. Translation: CASSLIDGGAGDTQYF. Supplemented by reference TRBV7-3 and TRBJ2-3, the full variable domain reads GAGVSQTPSNKVTEKGKYVELRCDPISGHTALYWYRQSLGQGPEFLIYFQGTGAADDSGLPNDRFFAVRPEGSVSTLKIQRTERGDSAVYLCASSLIDGGAGDTQYFGPGTRLTVL.